The source of this T cell receptor (beta chain) is a study of cytomegalovirus exposure and HLA in healthy donors. Findings and limits, study-wide: As a later analysis showed, a missense DCLRE1C variant was linked to trimming of TCR beta V- and J-genes.

As regards this clone: The antigen is undetermined.

The CDR3 totals 14 residues. V was trimmed by 3 bases and J by 10 bases, leaving 19 bases between them. Germline values: CDR1 SGHNT, CDR2 YYREEE (reference sequence). PCR used 60 Vbeta primers and 13 Jbeta primers. Generated by immunoSEQ multiplex PCR, the TCRdb table keeps only in-frame clones and is missing some. The sample table sets out 200,000 or so clones. Input material: PBMCs. The clonotype comes from a boy younger than 18 in good health and CMV-seronegative. This chain uses TRBV5-4 with TRBJ1-1, with D uncertain. The CDR3: CASSSRLEGPRAFF. The CDR3 DNA follows: TGTGCCAGCAGCTCTAGGTTGGAGGGCCCTAGAGCTTTCTTT. Full variable domain (rest looked up from reference TRBV5-4 and TRBJ1-1): ETGVTQSPTHLIKTRGQQVTLRCSSQSGHNTVSWYQQALGQGPQFIFQYYREEENGRGNFPPRFSGLQFPNYSSELNVNALELDDSALYLCASSSRLEGPRAFFGQGTRLTVV.